This TCR beta chain was recovered during a study of blood T cell repertoires in COVID-19. Profiled with immunoSEQ multiplex PCR; TCRdb holds only in-frame clones, not every one. The sample shows a few hundred thousand clones, 88% of them seen only once. This clone was recorded a few times. The CDR3 sequence is 15 residues long. Germline values: CDR1 SNHLY, CDR2 FYNNEI. Trimming took off 5 bases at V and 8 bases at J, with 18 bases between the two ends. The sequence was obtained from a man aged 30 to 39 who had recovered from COVID-19. The sample comprised PBMCs or T cells enriched from blood (not recorded which). V and J are TRBV2 and TRBJ1-4; D remains ambiguous. The CDR3 DNA follows: TGTGCCAGCAGTCTCCAGACCCAGGTCGGAGAAAAACTGTTTTTT. Translation gives CASSLQTQVGEKLFF.